A selection of T cell receptor beta chains follows, all from one sample in a study of T cells expressing NK-cell markers. TCRdb reworked the 5' RACE reads into one entry per CDR3 protein, no DNA. The listing records 440,000 or so distinct CDR3 sequences. Sequencing used blood T cells: a sorted CD56 or NKG2C T cell subset, CD4+ or CD8+ T cells, or bulk PBMC T cells (not recorded which). The receptors were sampled from a woman aged 18-69 years in good health. CDR3s include the opening cysteine and the closing phenylalanine or tryptophan.

TRBJ1-1,TRBV7-3,CASSFSGPQNTEAFF
TRBJ2-7,TRBV27,CASSATGTSAYEQYF
TRBJ2-5,TRBV12-3/TRBV12-4,CASSWSRGVEETQYF
TRBJ1-5,TRBV27,CASSPQGSGNQPQHF
TRBJ2-6,TRBV20-1,CSASEGRAGANVLTF
TRBJ2-1,TRBV6-2/TRBV6-3,CASATPGGEQFF
TRBJ1-1,TRBV3-1,CTSSLRTGRNTEAFF
TRBJ1-4,TRBV20-1,CSARDGARVGEKLFF
TRBJ1-1,TRBV14,CASSPMGGWNTEAFF
TRBJ2-7,TRBV29-1,CSVGTSLPYEQYF
TRBJ2-1,TRBV5-6,CASSFVNEQFF
TRBJ2-1,TRBV15,CATSRVRTGTANEQFF
TRBJ2-5,TRBV4-3,CASSQDSRLGGKETQYF
TRBJ2-1,TRBV5-1,CASSLEGLYNEQFF
TRBJ1-2,TRBV29-1,CSVRVGDYGYTF
TRBJ2-7,TRBV20-1,CSARGGKGHEQYF
TRBJ2-2,TRBV9,CASSVGLAGATGELFF
TRBJ2-3,TRBV12-3/TRBV12-4,CASSKDRITDTQYF
TRBJ2-7,TRBV25-1,CASSDPRQGASSYEQYF
TRBJ2-3,TRBV2,CASSGGGGVMGTQYF
TRBJ2-1,TRBV15,CATRPGLAFSEQFF
TRBJ2-7,TRBV28,CASSPRFYQTYEQYF
TRBJ2-2,TRBV27,CASSLSSAGELFF
TRBJ2-3,TRBV12-3/TRBV12-4,CASSPTGKITDTQYF
TRBJ2-7,TRBV10-3,CAIRPGQGTEQYF
TRBJ2-2,TRBV7-3,CASSLSSGWSGELFF
TRBJ2-1,TRBV6-5,CASSYIGGEQFF
TRBJ2-3,TRBV5-1,CASSLGRGTLAGVSDTQYF
TRBJ2-5,TRBV18,CASSPPTIETQYF
TRBJ2-5,TRBV15,CATSRAPGEETQYF
TRBJ2-1,TRBV29-1,CSVEAHAGGGDYNEQFF
TRBJ2-1,TRBV29-1,CSVVVGGRRSYNEQFF
TRBJ2-1,TRBV9,CASSVLPSGDNEQFF
TRBJ2-3,TRBV5-1,CASSKGLAGSSTDTQYF
TRBJ1-3,TRBV3-1,CASSPNRGRSGNTIYF
TRBJ2-7,TRBV4-2,CASSQDSSGPSYEQYF
TRBJ2-1,TRBV9,CASSVAAGGPSREQFF
TRBJ1-1,TRBV19,CASSISGHTEAFF
TRBJ2-2,TRBV20-1,CSARDLRGEMNTGELFF
TRBJ1-1,TRBV27,CASSLYGERAEAFF
TRBJ1-4,TRBV7-9,CASSADRGSGEKLFF
TRBJ1-6,TRBV5-1,CASSLSGRDYNSPLHF
TRBJ2-2,TRBV7-2,CASSLDLRGTGELFF
TRBJ2-7,TRBV5-8,CASDPELVIGYEQYF
TRBJ2-3,TRBV28,CASSLGLAGVADTQYF
TRBJ2-7,TRBV7-9,CASSLSPEYEQYF
TRBJ2-3,TRBV5-1,CASSHGLEADTQYF
TRBJ1-2,TRBV29-1,CSTYSGGGRGAEYGYTF